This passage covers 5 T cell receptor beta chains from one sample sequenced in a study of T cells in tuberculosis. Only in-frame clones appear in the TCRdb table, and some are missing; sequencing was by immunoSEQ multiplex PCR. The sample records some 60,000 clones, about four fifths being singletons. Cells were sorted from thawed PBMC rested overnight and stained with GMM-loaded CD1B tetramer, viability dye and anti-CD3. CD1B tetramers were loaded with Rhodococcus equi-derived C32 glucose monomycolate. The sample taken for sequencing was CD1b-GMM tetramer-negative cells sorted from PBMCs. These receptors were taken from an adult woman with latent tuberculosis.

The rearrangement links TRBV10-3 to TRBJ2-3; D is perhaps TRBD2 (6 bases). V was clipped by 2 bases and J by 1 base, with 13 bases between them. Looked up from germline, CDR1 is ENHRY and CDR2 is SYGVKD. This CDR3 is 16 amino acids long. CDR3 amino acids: CAISERAGPRTDTQYF. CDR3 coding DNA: TGTGCCATCAGTGAGCGGGCGGGGCCGCGCACAGATACGCAGTATTTT.

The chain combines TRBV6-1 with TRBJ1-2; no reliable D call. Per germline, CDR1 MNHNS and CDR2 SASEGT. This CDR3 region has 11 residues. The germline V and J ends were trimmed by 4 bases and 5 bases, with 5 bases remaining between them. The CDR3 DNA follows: TGTGCCAGCAGTGGCCAGTATGGCTACACCTTC. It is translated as CASSGQYGYTF.

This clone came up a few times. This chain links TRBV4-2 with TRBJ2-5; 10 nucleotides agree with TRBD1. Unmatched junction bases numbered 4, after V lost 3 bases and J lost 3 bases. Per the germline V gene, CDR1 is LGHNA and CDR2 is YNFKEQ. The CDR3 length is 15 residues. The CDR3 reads CASSHPGTGEETQYF. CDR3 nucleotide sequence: TGTGCCAGCAGCCATCCCGGGACAGGGGAAGAGACCCAGTACTTC.

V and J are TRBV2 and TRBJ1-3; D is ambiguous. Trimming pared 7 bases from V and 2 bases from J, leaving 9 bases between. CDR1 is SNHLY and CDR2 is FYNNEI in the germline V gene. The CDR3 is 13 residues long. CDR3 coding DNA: TGTGCCAGCACAGGCATCGCTGGAAACACCATATATTTT. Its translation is CASTGIAGNTIYF.

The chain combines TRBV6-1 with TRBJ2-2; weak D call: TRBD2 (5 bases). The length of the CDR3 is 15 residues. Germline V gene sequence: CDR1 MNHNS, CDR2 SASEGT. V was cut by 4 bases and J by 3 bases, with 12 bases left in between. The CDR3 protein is CASSVEGLYTGELFF. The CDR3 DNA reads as TGTGCCAGCAGTGTGGAAGGACTTTACACCGGGGAGCTGTTTTTT.